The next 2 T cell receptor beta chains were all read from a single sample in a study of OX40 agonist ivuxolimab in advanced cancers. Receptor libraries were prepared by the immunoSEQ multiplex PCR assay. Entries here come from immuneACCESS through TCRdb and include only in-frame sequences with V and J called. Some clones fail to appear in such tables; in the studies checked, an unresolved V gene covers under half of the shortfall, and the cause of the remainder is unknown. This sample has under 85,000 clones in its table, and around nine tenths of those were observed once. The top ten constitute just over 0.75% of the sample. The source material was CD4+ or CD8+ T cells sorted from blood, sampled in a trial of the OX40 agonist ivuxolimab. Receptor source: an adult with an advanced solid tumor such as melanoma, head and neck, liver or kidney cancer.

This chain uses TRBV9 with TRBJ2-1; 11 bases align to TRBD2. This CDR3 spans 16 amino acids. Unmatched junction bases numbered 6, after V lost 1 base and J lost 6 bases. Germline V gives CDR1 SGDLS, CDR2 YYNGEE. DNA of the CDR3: TGTGCCAGCAGCGTAAGGGTAGCGGGAGGGGCCAATGAGCAGTTCTTC. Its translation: CASSVRVAGGANEQFF. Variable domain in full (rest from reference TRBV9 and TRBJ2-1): DSGVTQTPKHLITATGQRVTLRCSPRSGDLSVYWYQQSLDQGLQFLIQYYNGEERAKGNILERFSAQQFPDLHSELNLSSLELGDSALYFCASSVRVAGGANEQFFGPGTRLTVL.

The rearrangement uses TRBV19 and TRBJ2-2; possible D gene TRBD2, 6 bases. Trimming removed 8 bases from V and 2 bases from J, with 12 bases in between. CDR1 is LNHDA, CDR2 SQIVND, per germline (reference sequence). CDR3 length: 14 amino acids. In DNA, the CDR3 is TGTGCCAGTGGGGACTCTTCCAACACCGGGGAGCTGTTTTTT. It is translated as CASGDSSNTGELFF.